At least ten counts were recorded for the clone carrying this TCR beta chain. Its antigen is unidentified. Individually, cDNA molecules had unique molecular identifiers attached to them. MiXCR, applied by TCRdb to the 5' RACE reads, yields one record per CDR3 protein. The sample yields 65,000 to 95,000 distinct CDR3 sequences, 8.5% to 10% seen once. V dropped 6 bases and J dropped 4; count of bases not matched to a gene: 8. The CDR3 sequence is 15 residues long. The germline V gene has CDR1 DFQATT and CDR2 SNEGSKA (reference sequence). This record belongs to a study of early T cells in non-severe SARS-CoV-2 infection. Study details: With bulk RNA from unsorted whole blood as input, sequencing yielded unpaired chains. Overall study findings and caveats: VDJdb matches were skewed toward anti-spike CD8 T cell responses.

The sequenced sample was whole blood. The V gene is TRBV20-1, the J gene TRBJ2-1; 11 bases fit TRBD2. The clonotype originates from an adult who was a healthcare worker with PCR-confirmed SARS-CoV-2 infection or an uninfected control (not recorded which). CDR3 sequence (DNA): TGCAGTGCCCCTACTCTAGCGGGAGGATACAATGAGCAGTTCTTC. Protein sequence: CSAPTLAGGYNEQFF.